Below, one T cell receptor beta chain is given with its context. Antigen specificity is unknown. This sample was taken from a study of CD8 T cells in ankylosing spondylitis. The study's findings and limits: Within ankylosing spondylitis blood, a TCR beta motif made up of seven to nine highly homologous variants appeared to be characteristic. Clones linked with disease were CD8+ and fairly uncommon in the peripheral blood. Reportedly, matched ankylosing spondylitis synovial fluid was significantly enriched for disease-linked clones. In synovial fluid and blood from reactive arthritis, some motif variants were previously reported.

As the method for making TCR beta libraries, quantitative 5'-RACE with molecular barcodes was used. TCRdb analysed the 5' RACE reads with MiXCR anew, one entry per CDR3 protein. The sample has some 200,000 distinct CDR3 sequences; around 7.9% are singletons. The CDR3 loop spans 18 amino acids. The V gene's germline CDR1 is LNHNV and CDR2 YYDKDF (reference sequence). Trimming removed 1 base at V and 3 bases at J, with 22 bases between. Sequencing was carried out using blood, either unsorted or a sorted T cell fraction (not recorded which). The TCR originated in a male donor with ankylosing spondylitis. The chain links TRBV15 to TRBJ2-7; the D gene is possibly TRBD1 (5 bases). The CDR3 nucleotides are TGTGCCACCAGCAGAGTCCCACGGCTAGGGGCAGAAGACTACGAGCAGTACTTC. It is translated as CATSRVPRLGAEDYEQYF.